Below are 26 T cell receptor beta chains sequenced from a single sample in a study of blood T cells in healthy people across ages. Through a sample-barcoded 5' primer and a J-beta primer mix, a second PCR was run for 7 to 11 cycles. TCRdb re-analysed the 5' RACE reads in MiXCR, keeping a single row per CDR3 protein. Of fewer than 900,000 distinct CDR3 sequences in the sample, over 45% were seen once. Sample: blood. The source is a woman aged 55-69 years in good health.

This clonotype was observed once. The chain combines TRBV19 with TRBJ1-2, with D unclear. Per the germline V gene, CDR1 is LNHDA and CDR2 is SQIVND (reference sequence). CDR3 length: 13 amino acids. The V gene lost 1 base and the J gene lost 2 bases, with 5 bases spanning the gap. The CDR3 nucleotides read TGTGCCAGTAGTATAGGACTGAACTATGGCTACACCTTC. Protein product: CASSIGLNYGYTF.

V usage is TRBV29-1 and J usage is TRBJ2-7; maybe TRBD2 (6 bases). Germline CDR1 reads SQVTM; CDR2 reads ANQGSEA. This CDR3 has 13 residues. V dropped 6 bases and J dropped 2 bases, with 14 bases sitting between them. The CDR3 nucleotides read TGCAGCGTGGACGGGAGTTCAGCCTACGAGCAGTACTTC. The encoded protein is CSVDGSSAYEQYF.

This chain links TRBV20-1 with TRBJ2-4; 8 positions agree with TRBD2. Germline CDR1 reads DFQATT; CDR2 reads SNEGSKA (reference sequence). V shed 0 bases and J 13 bases; nucleotides not matched to a gene: 14. CDR3 length: 15 amino acids. DNA of the CDR3: TGCAGTGCTAGAGATCGGGGGACTAGAGCGTACGTGCAGTACTTC. Protein sequence: CSARDRGTRAYVQYF.

A few counts support this clonotype. The gene calls are TRBV15 and TRBJ2-1; TRBD1 or TRBD2 may be the D gene (5 bases each). V was pared by 3 bases and J by 4 bases, with 19 bases between. CDR1 is LNHNV and CDR2 is YYDKDF in the germline V gene (reference sequence). The CDR3 extends over 17 amino acids. The CDR3 nucleotides are TGTGCCACCAGCAGGAGAACCGGGACCCCACTATACAATGAGCAGTTCTTC. It yields the protein CATSRRTGTPLYNEQFF.

This clonotype was detected only a few times. J is TRBJ2-3 and V is TRBV27; D might be TRBD1 or TRBD2, each matching 5 bases. The germline V and J ends were trimmed by 3 bases and 5 bases, with 24 bases remaining between them. CDR3 length: 18 amino acids. Germline loops: CDR1 MNHEY, CDR2 SMNVEV (reference sequence). The CDR3 sequence is CASSLASRDGSLRDTQYF. In DNA form, the CDR3 reads TGTGCCAGCAGTTTGGCCTCAAGGGACGGATCTTTAAGAGATACGCAGTATTTT.

This clonotype came up many times. The gene calls are TRBV27 and TRBJ2-1; tentatively, D is TRBD1 (6 bases). Germline-derived CDR1 and CDR2 are MNHEY and SMNVEV (reference sequence). Trimming took 3 bases from V and 6 from J, leaving 15 bases between them. The CDR3 contains 15 residues. CDR3 nucleotide sequence: TGTGCCAGCAGTTTCGGGCAGGGGCCCTTCAATGAGCAGTTCTTC. Translation: CASSFGQGPFNEQFF.

V gene TRBV27 combines with J gene TRBJ2-1; D is tentatively TRBD1 or TRBD2 (5 bases each). CDR1 is MNHEY and CDR2 is SMNVEV in the germline V gene (reference sequence). Trimming cost V 3 bases and J 10 bases, with 16 bases left between them. This CDR3 is built from 14 residues. In DNA, the CDR3 is TGTGCCAGCAGTTTTAGTTTTGGGGGATTAGAGCAGTTCTTC. This sequence encodes CASSFSFGGLEQFF.

Notes on this clonotype: Relative to the germline gene, one junction end is altered; a read error may explain this. The chain carries TRBV7-2 and TRBJ2-4, with D uncertain. This CDR3 has 15 residues. Germline V gene lookup returns CDR1 SGHTA and CDR2 FQGNSA. CDR3 sequence: CAGSLVGSGKNIQYF. The CDR3 coding sequence is TGTGCCGGCAGCTTAGTCGGCAGTGGCAAAAACATTCAGTACTTC.

This clonotype has more than one count but fewer than ten. The genes are TRBV7-2 and TRBJ2-1, with TRBD2 matching over 7 bases. TRBJ2-7 explains the end of the DNA better; the J call may be wrong. CDR1 is SGHTA and CDR2 is FQGNSA in the germline V gene. The CDR3 is made up of 17 amino acids. This chain's CDR3 is CASSLRLAVSSYNEQYF. CDR3 DNA: TGTGCCAGCAGCCTAAGACTAGCAGTTAGCTCCTACAATGAGCAGTACTTC.

This clonotype was seen once. In nucleotides, the CDR3 is TGTGCCAGCAGCCAAGATCGAGTGGGGCCGAACTATGGCTACACCTTC. Residues: CASSQDRVGPNYGYTF. V and J are TRBV4-2 and TRBJ1-2, with a weak D call TRBD1 (5 bases). Germline CDR1 LGHNA, CDR2 YNFKEQ. Trimming left V 0 bases short and J 2 bases short, with 13 bases between. CDR3 length: 16 amino acids.

The J gene is TRBJ2-2, the V gene TRBV7-8; D unclear. The CDR3 loop spans 14 amino acids. V shed 1 base and J shed 3 bases, with 6 bases lying between them. Germline V gene data show CDR1 as SGHVS and CDR2 as FQNEAQ. CDR3 nucleotides: TGTGCCAGCAGCTTAGTTCAGTACACCGGGGAGCTGTTTTTT. As protein: CASSLVQYTGELFF.

DNA of the CDR3: TGTGCCAGCAGCTTAGGTAGTATCGCGAACACCGGGGAGCTGTTTTTT. It translates to CASSLGSIANTGELFF. V and J are TRBV7-2 and TRBJ2-2; D is uncertain. The V and J ends lost 1 base and 0 bases respectively, with 9 bases between them. The germline V gene encodes CDR1 SGHTA and CDR2 FQGNSA. The CDR3 is 16 amino acids. The entire variable domain, with the rest obtained from reference TRBV7-2 and TRBJ2-2, is as follows: GAGVSQSPSNKVTEKGKDVELRCDPISGHTALYWYRQSLGQGLEFLIYFQGNSAPDKSGLPSDRFSAERTGGSVSTLTIQRTQQEDSAVYLCASSLGSIANTGELFFGEGSRLTVL.

This clonotype was seen more than once but under ten times. This chain links TRBV21-1 with TRBJ2-4; TRBD1, as called in the table, went unchecked against the DNA. TRBV21-1 is described as a pseudogene. The CDR3 loop spans 19 amino acids. The CDR3 protein is CASSNIKVGGPQAKNIQYF. The DNA for the CDR3 is TGTGCCAGCAGCAATATTAAGGTGGGGGGCCCGCAGGCCAAAAACATTCAGTACTTC.

On this clonotype itself: At one of its ends the junction is not consistent with the germline gene, which may arise from a read error. The rearrangement uses TRBV4-2 and TRBJ2-1, with a tentative D call TRBD2 (5 bases). Germline assignment: CDR1 LGHNA and CDR2 YNFKEQ. The CDR3 consists of 17 residues. CDR3 coding DNA: TGTGCCAGCAACCAAGCCCTAGGACGGGGAGCCTACAATGAGCAGTTCTTC. This encodes CASNQALGRGAYNEQFF.

The CDR3: CSVERDDTDTQYF. Here the CDR3 DNA reads TGCAGCGTTGAGCGGGACGACACAGATACGCAGTATTTT. The rearrangement links TRBV29-1 to TRBJ2-3; weak D call: TRBD2 (6 bases). Trimming stripped 3 bases from V and 2 bases from J, with 9 bases between. The CDR3 sequence is 13 residues long. Germline-derived CDR1 and CDR2 are SQVTM and ANQGSEA.

This chain links TRBV28 with TRBJ1-1, with D possibly matching TRBD1 (5 bases). V gave up 4 bases and J gave up 1 base, with 10 bases separating them. CDR3 length: 14 amino acids. Germline V CDR1 and CDR2: MDHEN, SYDVKM. In DNA, the CDR3 is TGTGCCAGCAGTTCTCCGGGACGGAACACTGAAGCTTTCTTT. This translates into CASSSPGRNTEAFF.

V is TRBV20-1 and J is TRBJ2-3, with 13 bases lining up with TRBD2. This CDR3 has 16 residues. J gave up 2 bases and V 6 bases, and 8 bases lay outside the gene matches. Germline V gene sequence: CDR1 DFQATT, CDR2 SNEGSKA (reference sequence). CDR3 sequence reads: CSASSGLAGVTDTQYF. CDR3 coding DNA: TGCAGTGCCTCATCCGGACTAGCGGGAGTCACAGATACGCAGTATTTT.

The chain combines TRBV29-1 with TRBJ2-3; 7 nucleotides align to TRBD1. Trimming at V came to 3 bases and at J to 6 bases, leaving 9 bases not matched to a gene. The CDR3 sequence is 14 residues long. CDR1 and CDR2 from the germline V gene are SQVTM and ANQGSEA. The CDR3 loop is CSVEVDRPGDTQYF. CDR3 DNA sequence: TGCAGCGTTGAGGTGGACAGGCCCGGGGATACGCAGTATTTT.

CDR3 residues: CASSNWGNNEKLFF. The CDR3 DNA follows: TGTGCCAGCAGCAACTGGGGTAACAATGAAAAACTGTTTTTT. This sequence joins TRBV7-9 and TRBJ1-4; D is ambiguous. This CDR3 region has 14 residues. The V end lost 5 bases, the J end lost 5 bases, and 12 bases lay between the germline ends. Germline V gives CDR1 SEHNR, CDR2 FQNEAQ (reference sequence).

This clonotype was observed a handful of times. The chain uses TRBV20-1 and TRBJ1-1; TRBD1 might be the D (6 bases). The germline V and J ends were trimmed by 3 bases and 4 bases, with 12 bases remaining between them. The CDR3 contains 13 residues. Per the germline V gene, CDR1 is DFQATT and CDR2 is SNEGSKA (reference sequence). This chain's CDR3 is CSAREGVITEAFF. DNA of the CDR3: TGCAGTGCTAGGGAGGGGGTGATCACTGAAGCTTTCTTT.

This clonotype came up a few times. The CDR3 sequence: CASSLRAGTGGGEQFF. The DNA for the CDR3 is TGTGCCAGCAGTTTGCGGGCCGGGACAGGGGGCGGTGAGCAGTTCTTC. The V gene is TRBV12-3 or TRBV12-4, the J gene TRBJ2-1; TRBD1 matches at 12 bases. V gave up 3 bases and J gave up 9 bases; unmatched junction bases: 9. The CDR3 totals 16 residues.

The DNA of the CDR3 is TGCAGTGCTAGAGATCTTTTCGGCGGGCAAGAGACCCAGTACTTC. Its protein product is CSARDLFGGQETQYF. The gene calls are TRBV20-1 and TRBJ2-5; possible D gene TRBD2, 5 bases. The CDR3 loop spans 15 amino acids. Germline V gives CDR1 DFQATT, CDR2 SNEGSKA (reference sequence). Deletions cut 0 bases from V and 2 bases from J, with 13 bases between.

The chain carries TRBV3-1 and TRBJ2-3; TRBD2 might be the D (5 bases). CDR1 and CDR2 from the germline V gene are LGHDT and YNNKEL (reference sequence). This CDR3 has 13 residues. V was trimmed by 3 bases and J by 8 bases, leaving 12 bases between them. The DNA of the CDR3 is TGTGCCAGCAGCCAGGTCGGGGTCCTTACGCAGTATTTT. Translating it yields CASSQVGVLTQYF.

This chain links TRBV7-2 with TRBJ2-2; maybe TRBD2 (5 bases). The CDR3 runs to 14 residues. The germline V gene encodes CDR1 SGHTA and CDR2 FQGNSA. Trimming stripped 0 bases from V and 6 bases from J, with 8 bases between. The CDR3 DNA reads TGTGCCAGCAGCTTAGCACTAGAGTCCGGGGAGCTGTTTTTT. This gives the protein CASSLALESGELFF.

The gene calls are TRBV12-3 or TRBV12-4 and TRBJ1-1; D uncertain. The CDR3 is made up of 14 amino acids. V was trimmed by 2 bases and J by 1 base, leaving 8 bases between them. For the CDR3, the DNA is TGTGCCAGCAGTTTATACTCCTCGAACACTGAAGCTTTCTTT. The encoded protein is CASSLYSSNTEAFF.

V usage is TRBV29-1 and J usage is TRBJ2-3; TRBD2 is a possible D gene (5 bases). Germline loops: CDR1 SQVTM, CDR2 ANQGSEA. This CDR3 comprises 11 residues. Trimming removed 4 bases at V and 7 bases at J, with 9 bases between. This CDR3 is CSVVGENTQYF. In nucleotides, the CDR3 is TGCAGCGTTGTTGGGGAGAATACGCAGTATTTT.